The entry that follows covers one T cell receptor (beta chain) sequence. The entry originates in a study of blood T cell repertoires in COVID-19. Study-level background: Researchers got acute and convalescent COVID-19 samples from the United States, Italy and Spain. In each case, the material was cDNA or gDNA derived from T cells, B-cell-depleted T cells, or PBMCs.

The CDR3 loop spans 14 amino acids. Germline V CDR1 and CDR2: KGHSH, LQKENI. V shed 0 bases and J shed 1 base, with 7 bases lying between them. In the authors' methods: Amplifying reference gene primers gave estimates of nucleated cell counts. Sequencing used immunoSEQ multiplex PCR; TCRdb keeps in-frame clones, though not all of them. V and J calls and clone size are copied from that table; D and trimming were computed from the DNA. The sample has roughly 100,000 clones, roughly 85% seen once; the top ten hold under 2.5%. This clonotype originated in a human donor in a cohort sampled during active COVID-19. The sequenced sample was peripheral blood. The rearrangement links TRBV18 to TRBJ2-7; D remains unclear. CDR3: CASSPPSQSYEQYF. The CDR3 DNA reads TGTGCCAGCTCACCACCATCACAATCCTACGAGCAGTACTTC.